This T cell receptor (beta chain) was identified during a study of control samples from healthy donors and cancer patients. V gave up 7 bases and J gave up 3 bases, with 4 bases separating them. The CDR3 covers 10 residues. Germline V gene data show CDR1 as SQVTM and CDR2 as ANQGSEA. Only in-frame clones appear in the TCRdb table, and some are missing; sequencing was by immunoSEQ multiplex PCR. The sample lists 120,000 or so clones; 80% to 90% were seen once. The clonotype was recovered from a man aged 55 to 70 in good health. The chain carries TRBV29-1 and TRBJ1-3; D call uncertain. The sequenced sample was blood. The CDR3 DNA is TGCAGCGCCGTTGGAAACACCATATATTTT. It translates to CSAVGNTIYF. Complete variable domain (other parts from reference TRBV29-1 and TRBJ1-3): SAVISQKPSRDICQRGTSLTIQCQVDSQVTMMFWYRQQPGQSLTLIATANQGSEATYESGFVIDKFPISRPNLTFSTLTVSNMSPEDSSIYLCSAVGNTIYFGEGSWLTVV.